One and the same sample provided the 11 T cell receptor beta chains below, sequenced in a study of blood T cell repertoires in COVID-19. Using immunoSEQ multiplex PCR, the repertoire was profiled, and TCRdb retains in-frame clones only, with some absent. The table includes 300,000 or so clones, 65% to 85% detected once. Material: peripheral blood. Every receptor here comes from a woman aged 45-59 years with acute or convalescent COVID-19.

The chain is built from TRBV3-1 (or the pseudogene TRBV3-2) and TRBJ2-3; D perhaps matches TRBD2 (5 bases). This CDR3 contains 15 residues. CDR1 and CDR2 (germline): LGHDT, YNNKEL (reference sequence). Trimming took off 1 base at V and 4 bases at J, with 12 bases between the two ends. CDR3 protein: CASSQGGPSADTQYF. DNA for the CDR3: TGTGCCAGCAGCCAAGGAGGGCCCAGTGCAGATACGCAGTATTTT.

This chain joins TRBV27 and TRBJ1-2, with 10 bases that match TRBD1. Trimming at V came to 5 bases and at J to 5 bases, leaving 11 bases not matched to a gene. The CDR3 spans 16 residues. CDR1 MNHEY and CDR2 SMNVEV come from the germline V gene (reference sequence). CDR3: CASSIRRDRGLYGYTF. In DNA form, the CDR3 reads TGTGCCAGCAGTATCCGCCGGGACAGGGGCCTTTATGGCTACACCTTC.

This chain joins TRBV5-1 and TRBJ1-6, with 8 bases matching TRBD1. This CDR3 spans 14 amino acids. The V segment lost 0 bases and the J segment 10 bases; nucleotides outside the gene matches: 3. The V gene's germline CDR1 is SGHRS and CDR2 YFSETQ. The CDR3 DNA reads as TGCGCCAGCAGCTTGGCGTCAGGGGGCTCACCCCTCCACTTT. Translation gives CASSLASGGSPLHF.

The chain's CDR3 is CASSRGLGYTF. CDR3 in DNA: TGTGCCAGCAGCAGGGGCCTTGGCTACACCTTC. The chain links TRBV21-1 to TRBJ1-2; the table's D call, TRBD1, has no DNA check behind it. TRBV21-1 is recorded as a pseudogene. The CDR3 is 11 residues long.

The CDR3 nucleotides are TGCGCCAGCAGCTTGGTTGGGAAGCGGGGAGGTTCTAGCACAGATACGCAGTATTTT. As protein: CASSLVGKRGGSSTDTQYF. The genes are TRBV5-1 and TRBJ2-3; TRBD2 matches at 7 bases. The V segment lost 0 bases and the J segment 0 bases; nucleotides outside the gene matches: 13. Germline lookup yields CDR1 SGHRS and CDR2 YFSETQ. The CDR3 runs to 19 residues.

This clone turned up a few times. V is TRBV7-2 and J is TRBJ1-5, with TRBD1 matching 9 bases. The CDR3 contains 16 residues. The V and J ends lost 1 base and 6 bases, in that order; junction bases with no gene match: 7. CDR1 SGHTA and CDR2 FQGNSA come from the germline V gene. This chain's CDR3 is CASSLERTGGGQPQHF. DNA of the CDR3: TGTGCCAGCAGCTTAGAACGCACAGGGGGCGGTCAGCCCCAGCATTTT.

This clone was seen only a few times. The rearrangement uses TRBV11-2 and TRBJ1-4; 9 positions match TRBD1. Germline assignment: CDR1 SGHAT and CDR2 FQNNGV. This CDR3 is 14 amino acids long. J lost 8 bases, V lost 2 bases, and 3 bases had no gene match. Here the CDR3 DNA reads TGTGCCAGCAGCTTACGACAGGGGGTCGAAAAACTGTTTTTT. Translation gives CASSLRQGVEKLFF.

J is TRBJ2-7 and V is TRBV7-9; 12 positions match TRBD1. The CDR3 spans 16 residues. With 1 base clipped from V and 2 bases from J, the junction kept 3 bases outside the gene matches. Germline lookup yields CDR1 SEHNR and CDR2 FQNEAQ (reference sequence). CDR3 sequence: CASSLGGQGAAYEQYF. As DNA, the CDR3 is TGTGCCAGCAGCTTAGGGGGACAGGGGGCGGCCTACGAGCAGTACTTC.

The genes are TRBV5-4 and TRBJ2-5; 7 positions agree with TRBD1. This CDR3 has 13 residues. Trimming removed 3 bases from V and 5 bases from J; junction bases left unmatched: 4. Germline-derived CDR1 and CDR2 are SGHNT and YYREEE (reference sequence). The CDR3 loop reads CASSSGQDETQYF. CDR3 bases: TGTGCCAGCAGCTCCGGACAGGACGAGACCCAGTACTTC.

This chain links TRBV2 with TRBJ2-7, with 9 bases that match TRBD2. Per the germline V gene, CDR1 is SNHLY and CDR2 is FYNNEI. J was trimmed by 8 bases and V by 2 bases; bases with no gene match: 7. CDR3 length equals 14 residues. DNA for the CDR3: TGTGCCAGCAGTGAACGGGTAGCGGGGGCGCAGCAGTACGTC. Its translation: CASSERVAGAQQYV.

The CDR3, as DNA: TGTGCCTGGAGACAGGCCGAGGTTTTTAATTCACCCCTCCACTTT. It yields the protein CAWRQAEVFNSPLHF. The chain carries TRBV30 and TRBJ1-6; D possibly corresponds to TRBD1 (5 bases). Trimming cost V 3 bases and J 6 bases, with 15 bases left between them. The CDR3 has 15 amino acids. The germline CDR1 and CDR2 sequences are GTSNPN and SVGIG (reference sequence).